The rows below give T cell receptor beta chains drawn from one sample of a study of breast tumors, draining lymph nodes, adjacent tissues. Using its own MiXCR run on the multiplex PCR reads, TCRdb lists one record per CDR3 protein. The sample yields 150,000 to 200,000 distinct CDR3 sequences, roughly a third seen once. Sequenced input: axillary lymph node tissue. All receptors come from a female donor with breast cancer. Some clones in this sample may be carry-over from other donors' samples. Both conserved end residues are part of each CDR3. A D gene is named only where the DNA matches it firmly. Clone size is not always given. Where it is, it says once, few, many or a class for expanded clones.

J gene | V gene | clone size | D gene | CDR3 protein | CDR3 DNA
TRBJ2-7 | TRBV7-9 | . | TRBD2 | CASSFAGTSGGNYEQYF | TGTGCCAGCAGCTTCGCGGGGACTAGCGGGGGGAACTACGAGCAGTACTTC
TRBJ2-1 | TRBV5-4 | . | TRBD2 | CASSSTGLAGVSEQFF | TGTGCCAGCAGCTCGACGGGGCTAGCGGGAGTAAGTGAGCAGTTCTTC
TRBJ2-6 | TRBV20-1 | once | . | CSARAVAGANVLTF | TGCAGTGCTAGAGCTGTCGCGGGGGCCAACGTCCTGACTTTC
TRBJ2-2 | TRBV6-5 | many | . | CASSYEDTANTGELFF | TGTGCCAGCAGTTACGAGGACACAGCGAACACCGGGGAGCTGTTTTTT
TRBJ2-1 | TRBV11-1 | . | . | CASSLETGLDEQFF | TGTGCCAGCAGCTTAGAAACAGGGCTGGATGAGCAGTTCTTC
TRBJ2-1 | TRBV3-1 | . | TRBD2 | CASSQRLAGDEQFF | TGTGCCAGCAGCCAAAGACTAGCGGGGGATGAGCAGTTCTTC
TRBJ2-3 | TRBV27 | . | TRBD1 | CASRPDRGQGNTQYF | TGTGCCAGCAGGCCAGACAGGGGGCAAGGAAATACGCAGTATTTT
TRBJ1-2 | TRBV20-1 | many | . | CSARDSGGGTNYGYTF | TGCAGTGCTAGAGATTCCGGGGGGGGAACAAACTATGGCTACACCTTC
TRBJ1-4 | TRBV7-3 | . | . | CASSLKRGNEKLFF | TGTGCCAGCAGCTTAAAAAGAGGGAATGAAAAACTGTTTTTT
TRBJ2-1 | TRBV13 | . | . | CASSSHLLVAQFF | TGTGCCAGCAGCTCCCACCTACTAGTTGCGCAGTTCTTC
TRBJ1-2 | TRBV19 | many | . | CASRGGEYGDYGYTF | TGTGCCAGTAGAGGGGGGGAATATGGGGACTATGGCTACACCTTC
TRBJ2-5 | TRBV11-1 | . | . | CASSLARGAGTGEQETQYF | TGTGCCAGCAGCCTAGCGCGGGGTGCCGGCACCGGGGAGCAAGAGACCCAGTACTTC
TRBJ2-7 | TRBV20-1 | . | . | CSAGSGRGTSEQYF | TGCAGTGCTGGGAGTGGGCGGGGAACCTCCGAGCAGTACTTC
TRBJ2-3 | TRBV6-5 | many | TRBD2 | CASSYGTSGTTDTQYF | TGTGCCAGCAGTTACGGGACTAGCGGGACTACAGATACGCAGTATTTT
TRBJ2-2 | TRBV20-1 | . | TRBD2 | CSATRLAGGNTGELFF | TGCAGTGCTACAAGACTAGCGGGGGGGAACACCGGGGAGCTGTTTTTT
TRBJ1-4 | TRBV20-1 | . | . | CSARDLGAEKLFF | TGCAGTGCTAGAGATCTGGGGGCTGAAAAACTGTTTTTT
TRBJ2-7 | TRBV7-7 | . | . | CASSLGGHEQYF | TGTGCTAGCAGCTTAGGAGGTCACGAGCAGTACTTC
TRBJ2-7 | TRBV6-1 | few | TRBD1 | CASTGQDGPYEQYF | TGTGCCAGCACAGGACAGGACGGGCCCTACGAGCAGTACTTC
TRBJ1-2 | TRBV4-2 | many | . | CASSPKISRGADGYTF | TGTGCCAGCAGCCCCAAGATATCCAGGGGCGCGGATGGCTACACCTTC
TRBJ1-2 | TRBV19 | . | . | CASSRVGGRDMICTF | TGTGCCAGTAGTAGGGTGGGGGGCAGGGACATGATTTGTACCTTC
TRBJ2-1 | TRBV6-5 | many | TRBD1 | CASTPLTGGEQFF | TGTGCCAGCACACCACTGACAGGGGGGGAGCAGTTCTTC
TRBJ2-7 | TRBV7-6 | many | TRBD1 | CASSGTGSYEQYF | TGTGCCAGCAGTGGGACAGGCTCCTACGAGCAGTACTTC
TRBJ2-7 | TRBV5-1 | . | . | CASSNPQGTGEQYF | TGCGCCAGCAGTAACCCCCAGGGGACTGGGGAGCAGTACTTC
TRBJ2-2 | TRBV5-8 | many | . | CASKKGPDANTGELFF | TGTGCCAGCAAAAAAGGACCAGACGCGAACACCGGGGAGCTGTTTTTT